The 19 T cell receptor beta chains below all came from one sample that was sequenced in a study of CD8+CD57+ T cells in acquired aplastic anemia. Genomic DNA, the template, was used for profiling of the TCR beta VDJ and CDR3. A single record per CDR3 protein comes from TCRdb applying MiXCR to the reads. The sample contains about 210,000 distinct CDR3 sequences, over 55% of which appear only once. The sample taken for sequencing was sorted CD4+, CD8+, or CD8+CD57+ T cells (not recorded which) from PBMCs. These receptors all come from a human donor in good health.

This chain links TRBV7-3 with TRBJ2-1; 14 bases are shared with TRBD2. The trim removed 5 bases at V and 9 bases at J, leaving 6 bases unmatched. Germline V gene lookup returns CDR1 SGHTA and CDR2 FQGTGA. The CDR3 runs to 15 residues. As DNA, the CDR3 is TGTGCCAGCAGCCTGACTAGCGGGGGGGTGCCTGAGCAGTTCTTC. As protein: CASSLTSGGVPEQFF.

J is TRBJ1-2 and V is TRBV20-1; D possibly corresponds to TRBD1 (5 bases). Trimming cost V 6 bases and J 4 bases, with 12 bases left between them. The CDR3 has 12 residues. Germline loops: CDR1 DFQATT, CDR2 SNEGSKA (reference sequence). This CDR3 is CSAPRESYGYTF. In DNA form, the CDR3 reads TGCAGTGCCCCCAGGGAGTCCTATGGCTACACCTTC.

This clonotype showed up just a few times. The CDR3 spells CASSTGTVNTDTQYF. CDR3 coding DNA: TGTGCCAGCAGTACCGGGACAGTAAACACAGATACGCAGTATTTT. The rearrangement uses TRBV27 and TRBJ2-3, with 7 bases that match TRBD1. V was pared by 5 bases and J by 2 bases, with 7 bases of the junction left unmatched. Germline V gene sequence: CDR1 MNHEY, CDR2 SMNVEV (reference sequence). CDR3 length: 15 amino acids.

This clonotype was seen a few times. The chain employs TRBV6-4 and TRBJ2-1, with D tentatively TRBD2 (5 bases). Between the trimmed V and J ends, which lost 0 bases and 10 bases, there was a span of 10 bases. Germline V CDR1 and CDR2: MRHNA, SNTAGT. CDR3 length: 13 amino acids. The DNA for the CDR3 is TGTGCCAGCAGTGACTCGGGGAGCGGAGAGCAGTTCTTC. Its translation: CASSDSGSGEQFF.

The chain couples TRBV19 to TRBJ2-5; the D gene is possibly TRBD1 (6 bases). V was pared by 6 bases and J by 9 bases, with 23 bases between. The CDR3 runs 15 residues. CDR1 is LNHDA and CDR2 is SQIVND in the germline V gene (reference sequence). The CDR3 coding sequence is TGTGCCAGTAGCGCTGACAGGAATAGCAATCAGCCCCAGTACTTC. Protein product: CASSADRNSNQPQYF.

The rearrangement joins TRBV24-1 to TRBJ2-2; the D gene is possibly TRBD1 (5 bases). The length of the CDR3 is 17 residues. V gave up 1 base and J gave up 6 bases, with 17 bases separating them. Germline V gene sequence: CDR1 KGHDR, CDR2 SFDVKD. CDR3 in DNA: TGTGCCACCAGTGATTTCACGACAGAATTGAGTCCCGGGGAGCTGTTTTTT. It is translated as CATSDFTTELSPGELFF.

With respect to this clonotype: The CDR3 does not close with the conserved phenylalanine or tryptophan, likely indicating a read error. Because the CDR3's place on the DNA is in doubt, the DNA is left out and the CDR3 is given as listed by TCRdb. The chain is built from TRBV6-4 and TRBJ2-2; TRBD1, as called in the table, went unchecked against the DNA. A total of 14 residues make up the CDR3, ends included. Germline loops: CDR1 MRHNA, CDR2 SNTAGT. The CDR3 sequence: CASSPGQSAGEPFS.

This sequence joins TRBV7-6 and TRBJ2-6, with D maybe TRBD1 (6 bases). Germline assignment: CDR1 SGHVS and CDR2 FNYEAQ. Trimming took 1 base from V and 4 from J, leaving 11 bases between them. CDR3 length: 16 amino acids. For the CDR3, the DNA is TGTGCCAGCAGCTTAGTTAGGGGGAGAGGGGCCAACGTCCTGACTTTC. This translates into CASSLVRGRGANVLTF.

This chain joins TRBV2 and TRBJ1-2; no clear D gene. The V gene's germline CDR1 is SNHLY and CDR2 FYNNEI. This CDR3 has 14 amino acids. Between the trimmed V and J ends, which lost 1 base and 6 bases, there was a span of 12 bases. The CDR3: CASSEVAAFHGYTF. The CDR3 DNA sequence: TGTGCCAGCAGTGAAGTGGCCGCTTTTCATGGCTACACCTTC.

The chain recombines TRBV20-1 with TRBJ2-7, with D possibly being TRBD1 (6 bases). CDR3 length: 13 residues. Trimming removed 5 bases at V and 3 bases at J, with 14 bases between. Germline V gives CDR1 DFQATT, CDR2 SNEGSKA (reference sequence). Here the CDR3 reads CSARTAKIYEQYF. The DNA of the CDR3 is TGCAGTGCTCGGACAGCCAAAATCTACGAGCAGTACTTC.

In regard to this clonotype: Its ends do not fully match the called genes, so a read error is possible. V gene TRBV10-3 combines with J gene TRBJ2-1; the D is unclear. The CDR3 loop spans 14 amino acids. Germline CDR1 is ENHRY and CDR2 is SYGVKD. CDR3 bases: TGTGCCACCGCTTTAGGCGGCTCCTACAATGAGCAGTCCTTC. It translates to CATALGGSYNEQSF.

This clonotype came up a few times. A much larger clone differs from this one at a single base, so this may be a read error. The chain couples TRBV7-8 to TRBJ2-2; D is ambiguous. Trimming took off 5 bases at V and 7 bases at J, with 11 bases between the two ends. The germline V gene has CDR1 SGHVS and CDR2 FQNEAQ. The CDR3 has 13 residues. The CDR3 region has the DNA TGTGCCAGCAGCAGCAAGGGCGACGGGGAGCTGTTTTTT. It specifies CASSSKGDGELFF. The variable domain in full, with the rest retrieved from reference TRBV7-8 and TRBJ2-2, is GAGVSQSPRYKVAKRGQDVALRCDPISGHVSLFWYQQALGQGPEFLTYFQNEAQLDKSGLPSDRFFAERPEGSVSTLKIQRTQQEDSAVYLCASSSKGDGELFFGEGSRLTVL.

The rearrangement uses TRBV12-3 or TRBV12-4 and TRBJ2-7; 7 bases agree with TRBD1. V lost 5 bases and J lost 5; bases outside the gene matches: 0. The CDR3 is 11 amino acids. CDR3 bases: TGTGCCAGCAGTGACAGGGACGAGCAGTACTTC. Protein: CASSDRDEQYF.

The chain's CDR3 is CASSSQVAQYF. The CDR3, as DNA: TGTGCCAGCAGCTCACAAGTAGCCCAGTACTTC. The rearrangement links TRBV7-2 to TRBJ2-5; D is uncertain. CDR1 SGHTA and CDR2 FQGNSA come from the germline V gene. V was shortened by 4 bases and J by 9 bases, with 9 bases between the two germline ends. This CDR3 has 11 amino acids.

The chain combines TRBV28 with TRBJ2-7; TRBD2 might be the D (5 bases). The length of the CDR3 is 17 residues. V was clipped by 4 bases and J by 4 bases, with 23 bases between them. The V gene's germline CDR1 is MDHEN and CDR2 SYDVKM. CDR3 coding DNA: TGTGCCAGCAGTTACCCTCCCGGGGAGCCCAATAGGTACGAGCAGTACTTC. Protein sequence: CASSYPPGEPNRYEQYF.

The chain links TRBV19 to TRBJ2-6; D is uncertain. The CDR3 sequence is 16 residues long. The V gene's germline CDR1 is LNHDA and CDR2 SQIVND (reference sequence). V was trimmed by 5 bases and J by 0 bases, leaving 11 bases between them. CDR3 in amino acids: CASSATPISGANVLTF. As DNA, the CDR3 is TGTGCCAGTAGTGCTACCCCGATCTCTGGGGCCAACGTCCTGACTTTC.

This clonotype was detected only a few times. A much larger clone differs from this one at a single base, so this may be a read error. The V and J genes are TRBV6-5 and TRBJ1-4; D ambiguous. The germline gives CDR1 MNHEY, CDR2 SVGAGI. The CDR3 covers 12 residues. CDR3 bases: TGTGCCAGCAGCCTGGGTGTTGAAAAACTGCTTTTT. Protein: CASSLGVEKLLF.

As to this clonotype: Sequence at one end of the junction differs from germline and may be a read error. The chain couples TRBV7-6 to TRBJ2-1, with D possibly matching TRBD2 (6 bases). There are 15 residues in the CDR3. Germline V CDR1 and CDR2: SGHVS, FNYEAQ. The CDR3: CAGSLGGTIYNEQSF. The CDR3 DNA sequence: TGTGCCGGCAGCTTAGGCGGGACGATATACAATGAGCAGTCCTTC.

This clonotype was counted between two and nine times. V is TRBV7-9 and J is TRBJ2-3; D call uncertain. Trimming removed 6 bases at V and 6 bases at J, with 7 bases between. The germline V gene encodes CDR1 SEHNR and CDR2 FQNEAQ (reference sequence). CDR3 length equals 11 residues. CDR3 sequence: CASRYLDTQYF. The CDR3 DNA reads as TGTGCCAGCAGGTACCTCGATACGCAGTATTTT. Drawing the rest from reference TRBV7-9 and TRBJ2-3, the complete variable domain is DTGVSQNPRHKITKRGQNVTFRCDPISEHNRLYWYRQTLGQGPEFLTYFQNEAQLEKSRLLSDRFSAERPKGSFSTLEIQRTEQGDSAMYLCASRYLDTQYFGPGTRLTVL.